This T cell receptor beta chain was recorded in a study of cytomegalovirus exposure and HLA in healthy donors (dated 2017 in TCRdb). In terms of the full investigation: An earlier analysis of under 600 of the donors reported 250 to 350 Gb of sequence data and some 120 million unique TCR beta sequences from 190 million or so T cells. Roughly 300 gigabases of sequencing data and around 80 million unique TCR sequences made up an early release that covered 500 to 650 HLA-typed donors. Among the roughly 400 genotyped donors, approximately 82% belonged to the genetic ancestry cluster associated with self-reported Caucasian donors. The aim of the study was to test whether cataloging public T cell receptors could identify signatures of past pathogen exposure. The T cell repertoires of about 700 subjects were profiled by immunosequencing and related to cytomegalovirus serostatus. A separate validation cohort of some 130 different subjects was used in addition to the roughly 620-subject first cohort. The study combined high-throughput TCR immunosequencing, statistical association of individual TCRs with disease status, and machine learning to predict cytomegalovirus infection status. In a later analysis, previously published TCR beta repertoires from several hundred donors were re-analyzed and high-resolution HLA genotyping was added so that TCR occurrence patterns could be studied. Rather than using new phenotypic data, the later analysis identified candidate immune exposures from TCR beta sequences and from how often those sequences occurred across donors. An earlier analysis of around 640 of the donors used high-throughput TCR beta sequencing to judge whether each TCR beta V gene segment behaved as functional or pseudogenic. Donor age, sex, ethnicity and CMV serostatus were collected together with the repertoire data. A later genetic analysis took genome-wide SNP genotypes for about three fifths of the 666 donors and used that subset as a discovery cohort. All discovery cohort repertoires had been generated on a single sequencing platform. HLA typing covered class I and class II loci at four-digit resolution. The number of typed donors differed by locus: about 620-630 for A, B, C, DRB1 and DQB1; 500 to 550 for DQA1; some 590 for DPA1; and 450 to 480 for DPB1. Roughly 5 DR-DQ haplotypes were treated as single units for association and clustering because of strong linkage in the cohort. Among 300 to 450 genotyped donors of the cohort, an average of about 240,000 unique TCR beta nucleotide sequences were sequenced per donor, roughly a sixth of them non-productive.

Library generation was performed with the immunoSEQ multiplex PCR assay. A mixture of 60 forward primers for TCR Vbeta segments and 13 reverse primers for TCR Jbeta segments was used in the multiplex PCR. The CDR3 region of rearranged TCR beta genes was amplified from genomic DNA with a multiplex PCR assay. The Illumina HiSeq System was used to sequence the amplified TCR beta libraries as 87-base-pair reads. Under the source paper's analysis protocol: A later analysis counted about 80 million unique TCR beta chains across the 640 or so repertoires, and around 12 million of these chains were shared by at least two donors. Raw reads were error-corrected and collapsed into unique sequences by a nearest-neighbor algorithm in which closely related sequences were merged to remove PCR and sequencing errors. To assign V, D and J gene segments, CDR3 sequences were aligned to IMGT reference sequences. For a sequence to be retained, a match of at least six nucleotides to both a V gene segment and a J gene segment was required. Rearrangements were classified as productive when the CDR3 lacked stop codons and remained in frame with V and J, and all other rearrangements were classified as non-productive. CDR3 was defined according to IMGT convention as the region running from the second conserved V-encoded cysteine to the conserved J-encoded phenylalanine. In an earlier analysis of 587 of the donors, sequences lacking an unambiguous match to a single V gene segment were excluded. An earlier analysis of approximately 590 of the donors classified V segments as functional when productive rearrangements were above 56.7% and as segregating when the standard deviation between donors was above 5%. A statistical classification framework was built for diagnosing cytomegalovirus status from the catalog of TCR beta chain sequences. In a later analysis, TCR nucleotide sequences were compared against IMGT/GENE-DB human TR gene sequences so that V and J genes could be assigned. A later analysis assigned CDR3 sequences and most-parsimonious VDJ recombination scenarios with the TCRdist pipeline. A later analysis defined each TCR beta chain by its CDR3 amino acid sequence plus V-gene family, and excluded reads lacking a unique V-gene family. To address suspected cross-contamination and a sequencing artifact, a later analysis removed roughly 640 highly shared, low-generation-probability nucleotide sequences. In a later analysis, a clonal expansion index for each public chain was calculated from normalized within-repertoire ranks of inferred template counts. In a later analysis, generation probabilities were computed using a VDJ recombination model fitted to out-of-frame rearrangements, and the results were checked against IGoR. In a later analysis, hypergeometric tests were used to score TCR-TCR, TCR-HLA and TCR-CMV co-occurrence, with a repertoire-size bias correction applied to TCR pairs. To estimate false discovery rates, a later analysis permuted the HLA or CMV assignments 20 times. In a later analysis, co-occurring TCRs were grouped using DBSCAN, with TCRdist sequence similarity added in when clustering inside HLA-allele-positive subsets. Co-occurrence clustering excluded repertoires with fewer than 30,000 or more than 120,000 public chains, plus five with anomalous nucleotide sharing. The source is immuneACCESS, and TCRdb retained only in-frame sequences with V and J called. Part of the clones is not carried over; for the studies checked, unresolved V genes explain less than half of this, and the remainder is unexplained. The V and J calls and clone size come from that table; D and trimming were worked out from the DNA. The sample records roughly 120,000 clones, roughly four fifths of which are singletons. Together, the top ten hold about 2.8% of the sample.

With respect to this clone: Its antigen remains unidentified. No per-base quality is available; no much larger clone lies one base away.

Trimming at the junction amounts to 3 bases on V and 1 base on J, and the germline ends lie 12 bases apart. CDR1 and CDR2 are drawn from the germline V gene (reference sequence): PRHDT, FYEKMQ. Its CDR3 holds 15 amino acids, cysteine through phenylalanine. The only DNA kept is the CDR3, 45 bases in frame from the first base. In total, just over 650 healthy bone marrow donors made up the cohort. All cohort members were sampled while nominally healthy, although unrecorded immune exposures were likely present. The donor was CMV seropositive and belonged to the group of about 290 seropositive cohort members. A peripheral blood sample was collected from each donor, and TCR beta sequencing was performed on peripheral blood mononuclear cells. The Qiagen DNeasy Blood Extraction Kit was used to extract genomic DNA from the blood cell samples. Paper-wide results and their limitations: The study gave a list of about 160 TCR beta chains associated with cytomegalovirus. At a false discovery rate of 0.05, a later analysis linked approximately 18,000 TCR beta sequences to specific HLA alleles. When HLA alleles, especially DR and DQ, strongly co-occurred, attributing TCR associations to individual alleles was difficult. Because some donors lacked HLA typing at each locus, the association tests relied only on the typed subset. The earlier analysis of fewer than 750 of the donors excluded roughly 17 rarely observed V segments, including chromosome 9 orphons, because counts were too low. Immune exposure information for the cohort was limited to CMV serostatus. A cluster of highly shared sequence variants was judged likely to represent a technical artifact of the sequencing pipeline. A further reported finding was that TCR beta sequences accurately predicted the HLA-A and HLA-B alleles for most subjects in the first cohort. In a later analysis, HLA-associated TCR beta chains were found to be more clonally expanded and to have lower generation probabilities than equally common non-associated chains. The classifier was reported to diagnose cytomegalovirus status with high specificity and sensitivity in both the original and validation cohorts. According to a later analysis, TCR association rates differed among HLA loci, with DRB1 alleles showing the most associated TCRs and HLA-C alleles showing the fewest. Several of the top co-occurrence clusters appeared to be linked to parvovirus B19, influenza, CMV and Epstein-Barr virus, according to a later analysis. A later analysis found that most CMV-associated TCR beta chains appeared HLA-restricted, with HLA associations seemingly driven largely by CMV exposure. In a later genetic analysis, a missense DCLRE1C variant was associated with V-gene and J-gene trimming of TCR beta chains, and the association was replicated in an independent cohort. Correlated functional status among segregating V segments might reflect linkage disequilibrium, but an unknown experimental factor could not be ruled out. In vitro tests confirmed that a few of the cytomegalovirus-associated TCR beta chains recognize cytomegalovirus antigens. The cohort was sequenced for TCR beta chains only, and without alpha or paired-chain data the features that could be detected were limited. Broadly in line with IMGT annotations, most TCR beta V segments showed up in productive rearrangements about 90% or about 30% of the time in an earlier analysis of around 550 of the donors. Compared with the roughly 700-donor mean, donors in an Asian-associated ancestry cluster had fewer N-insertions in productive TCRs, according to a later genetic analysis. It was suggested by the authors that the approach could potentially be generalized to other disease states and immunological phenotypes. Most TCR sequences were seen in very few donors, while some public TCRs were found in many individuals. Presence/absence analyses assumed roughly uniform sequencing depth across donors, an assumption that may not hold. Some IMGT-functional V segments, including TRBV6-2 and TRBV6-3, could not be distinguished by the 87-base-pair reads and were therefore excluded.

The chain is assembled from TRBV13 and TRBJ1-1; no D gene is confidently identified. Sequenced sample: PBMCs. The TCR was taken from a woman aged 40 to 50 in good health and CMV-seropositive. In nucleotide form, the sequence is TGTGCCAGCAGCTTCGAAGGAGTAAAGAACACTGAAGCTTTCTTT. Translation gives CASSFEGVKNTEAFF.